One T cell receptor (beta chain) is described in this entry. Which antigen it targets is not known. No base quality information exists; no much larger clone differs at one position. This sample was included in a study of T cell changes during pregnancy in multiple sclerosis (dated by TCRdb to about 2019). As for the study more broadly: In women with multiple sclerosis, the researchers looked at how the T cell repertoire shifted as pregnancy progressed.

The method behind the library was the immunoSEQ multiplex PCR assay. This immuneACCESS table, as held by TCRdb, lists in-frame sequences with V and J called but not all clones. Of the missing ones, under half trace to an unresolved V gene in checked studies; the others have no known cause. The sample table records under 70,000 clones; roughly nine tenths of these occur just once. About 0.5% of the sample belongs to the ten largest clones. The sequence derives from a female donor in good health, enrolled as a control in a pregnancy study. The input for sequencing was CD4+ T cells from peripheral blood mononuclear cells, taken after pregnancy.

Here the CDR3 is given as CASSPLGGVGSSPLHF. DNA sequence: TGTGCCAGCAGCCCCTTAGGCGGGGTCGGGAGCTCACCCCTCCACTTT. This chain is built from TRBV5-6 and TRBJ1-6; the D gene is not confidently resolved. The germline V gene supplies CDR1 SGHDT and CDR2 YYEEEE. V drops 4 bases and J drops 10 bases, leaving 21 bases in between. The CDR3 spans 16 residues, from the cysteine through the phenylalanine. Only the CDR3 DNA is retained, 48 bases long and in frame from the first base.